This T cell receptor (beta chain) was recorded in a study of T-cell reconstitution after alpha-beta-depleted transplantation in children. This clonotype was seen a few times. Its specificity is unknown. V shed 4 bases and J shed 4 bases, with 16 bases lying between them. Germline V gene data show CDR1 as ENHRY and CDR2 as SYGVKD. The CDR3 is 15 residues long. Study-wide points: After one year, T-cell counts and TCRbeta diversity mostly came from new T cells. There were some patients whose high TCRbeta diversity at day 60 came from surviving recipient T cells and thymic progenitors.

As it was prepared, the TCRbeta library received unique molecular identifiers. TCRdb re-called the PCR reads with MiXCR, one entry per CDR3 protein. The sample includes 800,000 to 1,000,000 distinct CDR3 sequences, about 26% of them seen just once. Sample: PBMCs, mostly from graft donor cells, taken 360 days after TCRalphabeta/CD19-depleted stem cell transplant. This clonotype was obtained from a boy in the first two years of life who had a stem cell transplant for SCID, so the T cells may come from the graft donor. V gene TRBV10-3 combines with J gene TRBJ1-1; D gene unclear. DNA for the CDR3: TGTGCCATCAGTGCCCTCGGTCCCCCAGCCACTGAAGCTTTCTTT. This codes for CAISALGPPATEAFF.